This T cell receptor (beta chain) came from a study of cytomegalovirus exposure and HLA in healthy donors. CDR3 length: 17 amino acids. The germline V gene encodes CDR1 MGHRA and CDR2 YSYEKL. The V segment lost 3 bases and the J segment 6 bases; nucleotides outside the gene matches: 7. With 60 Vbeta and 13 Jbeta primers, the PCR was carried out. Libraries were prepared by immunoSEQ multiplex PCR; TCRdb keeps only in-frame clonotypes and omits some of them. The sample includes over 150,000 clones, 60% to 80% of them seen just once. The source is a woman aged 45-65 years in good health and CMV-seropositive. Material for sequencing was PBMCs. The genes are TRBV4-1 and TRBJ2-1, with 14 bases identical to TRBD2. CDR3 sequence reads: CASSQTSGGARINEQFF. In DNA, the CDR3 is TGCGCCAGCAGCCAGACTAGCGGGGGGGCGCGGATCAATGAGCAGTTCTTC.